The 15 T cell receptor beta chains presented below share a single source sample, sequenced in a study of identical twins. TCRdb itself ran the 5' RACE reads through MiXCR, one entry per CDR3 protein. The repertoire holds about 890,000 distinct CDR3 sequences, with roughly an eighth as singletons. In addition, the sample was reused for a study of yellow fever vaccine responses in identical twins.

Sequenced: PBMCs. The receptors shown here come from a woman aged 18-35 years in good health.

The chain recombines TRBV19 with TRBJ2-5, with D possibly TRBD2 on 6 matching bases. There are 13 residues in the CDR3. Per the germline V gene, CDR1 is LNHDA and CDR2 is SQIVND (reference sequence). V gave up 4 bases and J gave up 5 bases, with 11 bases separating them. The DNA for the CDR3 is TGTGCCAGTAGTACTGGAGGGGCGGAGACCCAGTACTTC. Translation gives CASSTGGAETQYF. The full variable domain, completed using reference TRBV19 and TRBJ2-5, is DGGITQSPKYLFRKEGQNVTLSCEQNLNHDAMYWYRQDPGQGLRLIYYSQIVNDFQKGDIAEGYSVSREKKESFPLTVTSAQKNPTAFYLCASSTGGAETQYFGPGTRLLVL.

In its sample, this clonotype was seen many times. V and J are TRBV5-1 and TRBJ2-5, with D maybe TRBD2 (6 bases). Trimming cost V 0 bases and J 1 base, with 13 bases left between them. The CDR3 has 16 amino acids. The germline CDR1 and CDR2 sequences are SGHRS and YFSETQ. CDR3 nucleotides: TGCGCCAGCAGCTTGGGATCGGCGGGGAGCCAAGAGACCCAGTACTTC. Amino acid sequence: CASSLGSAGSQETQYF.

This clonotype came up many times. The gene calls are TRBV7-8 and TRBJ2-1; 7 bases agree with TRBD1. There are 15 residues in the CDR3. Trimming at V came to 6 bases and at J to 0 bases, leaving 5 bases not matched to a gene. Germline V gives CDR1 SGHVS, CDR2 FQNEAQ. The DNA for the CDR3 is TGTGCCAGCAGTTCCAGGGGGAGCTCCTACAATGAGCAGTTCTTC. It yields the protein CASSSRGSSYNEQFF.

The sample holds one count of this clonotype. The J gene is TRBJ2-5, the V gene TRBV7-9; 12 nucleotides match TRBD2. The CDR3 runs 16 residues. Germline V gene data show CDR1 as SEHNR and CDR2 as FQNEAQ (reference sequence). Trimming took 2 bases from V and 1 from J; bases not matched to a gene: 2. The CDR3 region is CASSLILAGGQETQYF. Written as DNA, the CDR3 is TGTGCCAGCAGCTTAATACTAGCGGGAGGCCAAGAGACCCAGTACTTC.

The V gene is TRBV24-1, the J gene TRBJ2-3; 11 nucleotides match TRBD1. With 2 bases clipped from V and 4 bases from J, the junction kept 4 bases outside the gene matches. The CDR3 runs to 16 residues. Germline V gene sequence: CDR1 KGHDR, CDR2 SFDVKD. In DNA form, the CDR3 reads TGTGCCACCAGTGATTCGGACAGGGGGCGGTCAGATACGCAGTATTTT. Protein product: CATSDSDRGRSDTQYF.

Only a few counts were recorded for this clonotype. The chain carries TRBV12-3 or TRBV12-4 and TRBJ2-7; TRBD1 aligns across 9 bases. Trimming took 7 bases from V and 6 from J; bases not matched to a gene: 10. There are 14 residues in the CDR3. The CDR3 spells CASKVRGQGLEQYF. The CDR3 bases are TGTGCCAGCAAAGTGAGGGGACAGGGCCTCGAGCAGTACTTC.

This clonotype was counted a few times. The chain uses TRBV12-3 or TRBV12-4 and TRBJ2-7, with 8 positions matching TRBD2. J gave up 7 bases and V 3 bases, and 11 bases lay outside the gene matches. This CDR3 has 15 amino acids. The CDR3 DNA follows: TGTGCCAGCAGTTTGCTGGGGCTAGCGGGTAAAGAGCAGTACTTC. Translating it yields CASSLLGLAGKEQYF.

This clonotype was detected ten times or more. The rearrangement joins TRBV12-3 or TRBV12-4 to TRBJ1-1; D is ambiguous. V lost 6 bases and J 0 bases, leaving 11 bases between the germline ends. This CDR3 region has 14 residues. The CDR3 DNA sequence: TGTGCCAGCAGCCCACAACTCATGAACACTGAAGCTTTCTTT. This gives the protein CASSPQLMNTEAFF.

The CDR3 region has the DNA TGCGCCAGCAGCGGCGGGACCTACGGGACTGAAGCTTTCTTT. Residues: CASSGGTYGTEAFF. The chain is built from TRBV5-1 and TRBJ1-1; D may be TRBD1 (5 bases). The CDR3 runs 14 residues. Germline loops: CDR1 SGHRS, CDR2 YFSETQ. V was trimmed by 4 bases and J by 5 bases, leaving 15 bases between them. Based on the CDR3 plus reference TRBV5-1 and TRBJ1-1, the full variable domain is KAGVTQTPRYLIKTRGQQVTLSCSPISGHRSVSWYQQTPGQGLQFLFEYFSETQRNKGNFPGRFSGRQFSNSRSEMNVSTLELGDSALYLCASSGGTYGTEAFFGQGTRLTVV.

This clonotype was observed a handful of times. The chain has TRBV29-1 and TRBJ2-1, with D tentatively TRBD1 (6 bases). The CDR3 has 15 amino acids. V was trimmed by 5 bases and J by 0 bases, leaving 14 bases between them. Germline CDR1 reads SQVTM; CDR2 reads ANQGSEA. CDR3 region: CSVWTARSSYNEQFF. The CDR3 region has the DNA TGCAGCGTTTGGACAGCCCGGAGCTCCTACAATGAGCAGTTCTTC.

The CDR3 region has the DNA TGTGCCAGCAGCAAAGCTCCACCGGAGGGCTACGAGCAGTACTTC. The encoded protein is CASSKAPPEGYEQYF. The rearrangement links TRBV21-1 to TRBJ2-7; the tabulated D call, TRBD2, remains unverified against the DNA. TRBV21-1 represents a pseudogene. The CDR3 is 15 amino acids.

The chain is built from TRBV25-1 and TRBJ2-1; D is uncertain. This CDR3 is 13 amino acids long. Per the germline V gene, CDR1 is MGHDK and CDR2 is SYGVNS. The germline V and J ends were trimmed by 2 bases and 15 bases, with 17 bases remaining between them. In DNA, the CDR3 is TGTGCCAGCAGTGAAAGTCTCGGGCTAGAATGGTTCTTC. This codes for CASSESLGLEWFF.

This rearrangement joins TRBV5-8 to TRBJ2-2; unclear D gene. CDR3 length equals 13 residues. Trimming removed 2 bases at V and 5 bases at J, with 7 bases between. The germline gives CDR1 SGHTS, CDR2 YDEGEE. DNA for the CDR3: TGTGCCAGCAGCTTTGAACCAACCGGGGAGCTGTTTTTT. This encodes CASSFEPTGELFF. The whole variable domain, remainder taken from reference TRBV5-8 and TRBJ2-2, is EAGVTQSPTHLIKTRGQQATLRCSPISGHTSVYWYQQALGLGLQFLLWYDEGEERNRGNFPPRFSGRQFPNYSSELNVNALELEDSALYLCASSFEPTGELFFGEGSRLTVL.

The CDR3 region is CASSLSPGVGTDTQYF. As DNA, the CDR3 is TGTGCCAGCAGTTTATCACCGGGGGTGGGCACAGATACGCAGTATTTT. The rearrangement joins TRBV28 to TRBJ2-3; D might be TRBD2 (6 bases). The CDR3 is 16 amino acids. V dropped 1 base and J dropped 1 base, with 12 bases sitting between them. Germline values: CDR1 MDHEN, CDR2 SYDVKM.

This clonotype came up a few times. This chain links TRBV18 with TRBJ2-1; 7 bases map to TRBD2. V was pared by 2 bases and J by 5 bases, with 9 bases of the junction left unmatched. The V gene's germline CDR1 is KGHSH and CDR2 LQKENI. The CDR3 is made up of 16 amino acids. The CDR3 nucleotides are TGTGCCAGCTCACCAACACTAGCGTTGGGAGACAATGAGCAGTTCTTC. As protein: CASSPTLALGDNEQFF.